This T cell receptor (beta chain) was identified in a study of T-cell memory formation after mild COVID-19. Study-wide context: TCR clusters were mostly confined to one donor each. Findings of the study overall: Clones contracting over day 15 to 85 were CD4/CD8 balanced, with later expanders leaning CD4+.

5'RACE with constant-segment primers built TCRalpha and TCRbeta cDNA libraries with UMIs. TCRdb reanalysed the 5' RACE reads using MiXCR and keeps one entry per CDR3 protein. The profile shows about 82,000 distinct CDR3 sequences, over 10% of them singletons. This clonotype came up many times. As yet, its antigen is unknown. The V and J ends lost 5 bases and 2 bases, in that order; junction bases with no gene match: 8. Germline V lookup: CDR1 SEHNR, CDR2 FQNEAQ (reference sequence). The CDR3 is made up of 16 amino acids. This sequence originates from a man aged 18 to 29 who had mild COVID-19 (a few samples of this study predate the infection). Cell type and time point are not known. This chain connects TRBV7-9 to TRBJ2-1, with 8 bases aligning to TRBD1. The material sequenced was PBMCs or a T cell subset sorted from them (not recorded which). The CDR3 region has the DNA TGTGCCAGCAGCCTCGGAAGGACAGGGCCCTACAATGAGCAGTTCTTC. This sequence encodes CASSLGRTGPYNEQFF. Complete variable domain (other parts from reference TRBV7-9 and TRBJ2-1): DTGVSQNPRHKITKRGQNVTFRCDPISEHNRLYWYRQTLGQGPEFLTYFQNEAQLEKSRLLSDRFSAERPKGSFSTLEIQRTEQGDSAMYLCASSLGRTGPYNEQFFGPGTRLTVL.